This TCR beta chain was captured by sequencing in a study of OX40 agonist ivuxolimab in advanced cancers. In terms of the full investigation: The costimulatory receptor OX40 (CD134) was targeted by ivuxolimab, a fully human IgG2 agonistic monoclonal antibody. In the dose-escalation cohort, roughly four fifths of patients were male, and the mean age was about 55 years, with a range of roughly 20 to 80. Intravenous ivuxolimab was administered to patients every 2 weeks at six dose levels: 0.01, 0.1, 0.3, 1.5, 3 and 10 mg/kg. Patients were allowed to have had prior anti-PD-1, anti-PD-L1 or anti-CTLA-4 therapy, and approximately 37% of the dose-escalation patients had been treated with checkpoint inhibitors. The paper describes the monotherapy dose-escalation part (N of about 54 patients) of the phase I trial of ivuxolimab. Partial responses occurred in three dose-escalation patients: two with cutaneous melanoma and one with hepatocellular carcinoma. Peripheral TCRbeta sequencing aimed to test whether ivuxolimab altered TCR sequence diversity and caused clonal T-cell expansion. Of the 50 or so patients in dose escalation, about 19 had hepatocellular carcinoma, roughly 15 had melanoma, 9 had renal cell carcinoma and 9 had head and neck cancer.

Genomic DNA was extracted from sorted cells for sequencing of the TCRbeta CDR3 region. The immunoSEQ Assay was used for sequencing of TCRbeta CDR3 regions. Imported from immuneACCESS, the table was reduced by TCRdb to in-frame sequences with V and J called. These copies leave out some clones; in studies compared against another copy, an unresolved V gene accounts for under half, and the cause of the remainder is not known. The sample table records under 60,000 clones; roughly 90% of these occur just once. The leading ten clones occupy 4.5% to 6% of the sample. V drops 7 bases and J drops 0 bases, leaving 16 bases in between. From the germline V gene (reference sequence), CDR1 is LNHDA and CDR2 is SQIVND. There are 16 amino acids in the CDR3, from cysteine to phenylalanine inclusive. Kept here is only the CDR3 DNA, which spans 48 bases and is read in frame from base 1. Worth noting for this clone: The antigen it binds to is not known. The record has no base qualities; no much larger clone is one base away.

The trial excluded patients who had a history of autoimmune disease or were on systemic immunosuppression. Peripheral blood for TCR sequencing was drawn from every dose cohort at baseline, at cycle 4 day 1 and at cycle 7 day 1. The samples were taken from a phase I, first-in-human, multicenter, open-label dose-escalation trial of ivuxolimab. The trial enrolled adults with locally advanced or metastatic head and neck squamous cell, hepatocellular, melanoma or renal cell carcinoma. Before TCR sequencing, CD4+ T cells and CD8+ T cells from peripheral blood were sorted into separate populations. Study-level results and caveats: After ivuxolimab, CD8+ T cells had more expanded clones than CD4+ T cells on average. At doses of 0.1 to 3.0 mg/kg, clonal expansion of both CD4+ and CD8+ blood T cells was observed from baseline to week 6. In the 0.1-3.0 mg/kg groups, partial responders had among the lowest normalized peripheral clonal expansion, particularly in CD8+ T cells. Low levels of normalized T-cell clonal expansion were also seen in some patients who did not respond. Which antigens the clonally expanded peripheral T cells were specific for was not determined.

This receptor chain uses TRBV19 and TRBJ2-1; the D gene cannot be resolved beyond TRBD1 or TRBD2, each matching 6 bases. The material sequenced was CD4+ or CD8+ T cells sorted from blood, taken in a trial of the OX40 agonist ivuxolimab. This clonotype was obtained from an adult with an advanced solid tumor such as melanoma, head and neck, liver or kidney cancer. The CDR3 protein sequence reads: CASKKGGYSSYNEQFF. Here is the DNA: TGTGCCAGTAAGAAGGGGGGTTATAGCTCCTACAATGAGCAGTTCTTC.